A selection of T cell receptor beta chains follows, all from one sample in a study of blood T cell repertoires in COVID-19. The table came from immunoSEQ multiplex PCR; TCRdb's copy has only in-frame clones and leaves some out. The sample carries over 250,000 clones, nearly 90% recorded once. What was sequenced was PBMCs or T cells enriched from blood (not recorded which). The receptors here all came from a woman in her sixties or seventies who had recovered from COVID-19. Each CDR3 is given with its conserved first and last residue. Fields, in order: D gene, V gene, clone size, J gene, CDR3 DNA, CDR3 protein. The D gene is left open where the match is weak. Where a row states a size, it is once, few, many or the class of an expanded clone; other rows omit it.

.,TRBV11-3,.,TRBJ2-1,TGTGCCAGCAGGGACTACGGCCACAATGAGCAGTTCTTC,CASRDYGHNEQFF
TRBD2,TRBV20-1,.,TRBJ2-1,TGCAGTGCTAGTTTGGGACTAGCCGGACCCCATCTTGCTGCGGTGCAGTTCTTC,CSASLGLAGPHLAAVQFF
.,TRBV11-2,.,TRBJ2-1,TGTGCCAGCAGCTCCGGTCGAGGGCAGTTCTTC,CASSSGRGQFF
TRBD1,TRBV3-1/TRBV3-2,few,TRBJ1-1,TGTGCCAGCAGCCAAGATAGGGGACAGGGGGCAACTGAAGCTTTCTTT,CASSQDRGQGATEAFF
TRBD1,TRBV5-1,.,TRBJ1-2,TGCGCCAGCAGCTTGGGGACAGGGTATTTTGACTATGGCTACACCTTC,CASSLGTGYFDYGYTF
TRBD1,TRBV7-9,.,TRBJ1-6,TGTGCCAGCAGTCGATGGGGGACAGGGCGCAATTCACCCCTCCACTTT,CASSRWGTGRNSPLHF
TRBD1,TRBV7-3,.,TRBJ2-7,TGTGCCAGCAGCTTAACCTGGACAGGGAATTCCTACGAGCAGTACTTC,CASSLTWTGNSYEQYF
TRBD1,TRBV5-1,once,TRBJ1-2,TGCGCCAGCAGCTCGCTAACAGGGGGCGATGATGGCTACACCTTC,CASSSLTGGDDGYTF
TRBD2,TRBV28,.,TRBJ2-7,TGTGCCAGCAGTTTATTCGGCGGGAGGGCCTACGAGCAGTACTTC,CASSLFGGRAYEQYF
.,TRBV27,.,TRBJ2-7,TGTGCCAGCAGCCCTCCCGCGGCAGGGGCGCCTGAGCAGTACTTC,CASSPPAAGAPEQYF
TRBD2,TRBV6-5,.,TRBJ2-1,TGTGCCAGCCGACGTGGGACTAGCGGGTACAATGAGCAGTTCTTC,CASRRGTSGYNEQFF
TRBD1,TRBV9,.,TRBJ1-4,TGTGCCAGCAGCGTAGAAGGGACAGGGAAGGAAAAACTGTTTTTT,CASSVEGTGKEKLFF
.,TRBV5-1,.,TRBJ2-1,TGCGCCAGCAGCTCAGGGGTTGGGTCCTACAATGAGCAGTTCTTC,CASSSGVGSYNEQFF
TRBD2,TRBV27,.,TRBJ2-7,TGTGCCAGCAGTCCTCCTAGCGGTGCATCCTACGAGCAGTACTTC,CASSPPSGASYEQYF
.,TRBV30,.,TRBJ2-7,TGTGCCTGGAGGCTGGACGGAGGATACTACGAGCAGTACTTC,CAWRLDGGYYEQYF
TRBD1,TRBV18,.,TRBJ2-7,TGTGCCAGCTCACCGTCCCGGGACAGGGTCTACGAGCAGTACTTC,CASSPSRDRVYEQYF
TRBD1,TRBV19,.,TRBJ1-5,TGTGCCAGTAGTCGACAGGGGGAGAATCAGCCCCAGCATTTT,CASSRQGENQPQHF